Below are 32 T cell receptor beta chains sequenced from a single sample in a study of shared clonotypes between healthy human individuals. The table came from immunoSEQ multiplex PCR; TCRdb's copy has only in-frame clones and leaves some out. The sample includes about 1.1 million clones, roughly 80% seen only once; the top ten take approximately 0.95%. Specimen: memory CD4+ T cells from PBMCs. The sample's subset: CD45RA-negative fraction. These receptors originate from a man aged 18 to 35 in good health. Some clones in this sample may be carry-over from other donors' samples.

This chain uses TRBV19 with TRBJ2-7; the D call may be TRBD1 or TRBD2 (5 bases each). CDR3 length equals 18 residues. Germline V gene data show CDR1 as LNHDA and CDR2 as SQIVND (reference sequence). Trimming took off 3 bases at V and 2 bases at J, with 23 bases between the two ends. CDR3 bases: TGTGCCAGTAGTATTGGGGGTCAGCTCTCCCATTTTCCCTACGAGCAGTACTTC. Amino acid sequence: CASSIGGQLSHFPYEQYF.

CDR3 residues: CASSAGTGEKLFF. CDR3 DNA: TGCGCCAGCAGCGCCGGGACAGGGGAAAAACTGTTTTTT. The gene calls are TRBV5-1 and TRBJ1-4, with TRBD1 matching 9 bases. CDR1 is SGHRS, CDR2 YFSETQ, per germline. The CDR3 loop spans 13 amino acids. The V gene end was trimmed by 4 bases and the J gene end by 8 bases; junction bases not matched to a gene: 3.

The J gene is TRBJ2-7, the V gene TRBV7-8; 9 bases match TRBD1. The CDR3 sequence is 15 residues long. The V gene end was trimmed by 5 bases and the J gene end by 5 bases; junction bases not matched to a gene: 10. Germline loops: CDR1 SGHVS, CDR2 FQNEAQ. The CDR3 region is CASSLRDRVKNEQYF. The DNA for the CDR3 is TGTGCCAGCAGCCTGCGGGACAGGGTAAAGAACGAGCAGTACTTC.

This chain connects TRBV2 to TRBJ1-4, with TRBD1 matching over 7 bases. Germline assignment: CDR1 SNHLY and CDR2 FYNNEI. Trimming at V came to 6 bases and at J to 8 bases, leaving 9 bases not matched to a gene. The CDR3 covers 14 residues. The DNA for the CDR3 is TGTGCCAGCAGGGAACAGGGGATGGGGGAAAAACTGTTTTTT. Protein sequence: CASREQGMGEKLFF.

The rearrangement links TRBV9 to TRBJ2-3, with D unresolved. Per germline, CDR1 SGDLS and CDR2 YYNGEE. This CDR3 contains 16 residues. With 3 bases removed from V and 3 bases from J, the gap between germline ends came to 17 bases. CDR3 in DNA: TGTGCCAGCAGCGCTGCCCCGTCCACAGTTACAGATACGCAGTATTTT. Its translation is CASSAAPSTVTDTQYF.

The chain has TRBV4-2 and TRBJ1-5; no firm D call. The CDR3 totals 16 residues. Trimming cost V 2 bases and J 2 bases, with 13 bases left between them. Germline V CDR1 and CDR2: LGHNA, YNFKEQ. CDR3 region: CASSQLTAKGNQPQHF. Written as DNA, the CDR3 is TGTGCCAGCAGCCAACTCACGGCCAAGGGCAATCAGCCCCAGCATTTT.

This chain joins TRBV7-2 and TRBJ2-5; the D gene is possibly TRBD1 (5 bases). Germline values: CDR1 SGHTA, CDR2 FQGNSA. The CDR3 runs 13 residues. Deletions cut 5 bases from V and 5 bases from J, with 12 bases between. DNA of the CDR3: TGTGCCAGCAGCGTCAGGGATCTGGAGACCCAGTACTTC. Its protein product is CASSVRDLETQYF.

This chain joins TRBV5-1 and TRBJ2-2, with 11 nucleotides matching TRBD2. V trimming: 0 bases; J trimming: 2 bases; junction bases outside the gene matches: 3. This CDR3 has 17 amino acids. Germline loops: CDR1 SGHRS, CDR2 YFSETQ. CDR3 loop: CASSLAGTSGNTGELFF. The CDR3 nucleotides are TGCGCCAGCAGCTTGGCCGGGACTAGCGGTAACACCGGGGAGCTGTTTTTT. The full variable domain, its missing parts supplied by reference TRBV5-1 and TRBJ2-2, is KAGVTQTPRYLIKTRGQQVTLSCSPISGHRSVSWYQQTPGQGLQFLFEYFSETQRNKGNFPGRFSGRQFSNSRSEMNVSTLELGDSALYLCASSLAGTSGNTGELFFGEGSRLTVL.

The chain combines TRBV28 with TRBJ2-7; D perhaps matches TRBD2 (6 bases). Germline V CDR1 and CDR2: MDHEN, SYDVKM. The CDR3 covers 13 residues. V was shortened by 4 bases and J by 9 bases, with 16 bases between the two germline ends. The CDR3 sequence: CASSSPRLGRQYF. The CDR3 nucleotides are TGTGCCAGCAGTTCCCCAAGACTAGGTCGGCAGTACTTC.

CDR3 sequence: CASSTTQARPLDEQFF. CDR3 sequence (DNA): TGTGCCAGCAGTACCACCCAGGCCCGACCTCTCGATGAGCAGTTCTTC. The chain couples TRBV27 to TRBJ2-1; D not resolved. The CDR3 has 16 residues. Germline CDR1 is MNHEY and CDR2 is SMNVEV (reference sequence). V lost 5 bases and J 8 bases, leaving 22 bases between the germline ends.

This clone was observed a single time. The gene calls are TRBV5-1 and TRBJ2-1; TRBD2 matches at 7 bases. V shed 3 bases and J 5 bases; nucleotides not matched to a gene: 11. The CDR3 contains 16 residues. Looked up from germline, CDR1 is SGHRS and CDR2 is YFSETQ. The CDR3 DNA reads TGCGCCAGCAGCTCCAGCTTGGGCGGGAGCGACAATGAGCAGTTCTTC. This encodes CASSSSLGGSDNEQFF.

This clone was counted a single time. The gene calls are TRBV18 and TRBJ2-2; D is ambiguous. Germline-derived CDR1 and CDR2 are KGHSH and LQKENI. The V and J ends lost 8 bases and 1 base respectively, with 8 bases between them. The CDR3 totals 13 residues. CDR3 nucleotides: TGTGCCAGCCAAGTGGGGAACACCGGGGAGCTGTTTTTT. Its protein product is CASQVGNTGELFF.

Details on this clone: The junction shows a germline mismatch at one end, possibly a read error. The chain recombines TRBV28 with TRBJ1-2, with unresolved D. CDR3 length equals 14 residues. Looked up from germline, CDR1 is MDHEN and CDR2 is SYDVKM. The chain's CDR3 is CASSLLSANYGYAF. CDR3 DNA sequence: TGTGCCAGCAGTCTCCTTTCGGCTAACTATGGCTACGCCTTC.

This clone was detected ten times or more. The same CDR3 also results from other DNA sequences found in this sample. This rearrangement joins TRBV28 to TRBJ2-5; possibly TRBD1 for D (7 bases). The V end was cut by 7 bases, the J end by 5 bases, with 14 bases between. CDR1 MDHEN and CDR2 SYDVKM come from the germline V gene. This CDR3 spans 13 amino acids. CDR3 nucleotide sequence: TGTGCCAGCAATCCAGGGGGGCGGGAGACCCAGTACTTC. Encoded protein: CASNPGGRETQYF.

The CDR3 DNA is TGTGCCAGTAGTGTCAGGGAAGGAGATACGCAGTATTTT. This encodes CASSVREGDTQYF. This chain connects TRBV19 to TRBJ2-3; D may be TRBD1 (5 bases). With 5 bases removed from V and 5 bases from J, the gap between germline ends came to 11 bases. Germline CDR1 is LNHDA and CDR2 is SQIVND (reference sequence). The CDR3 length is 13 residues.

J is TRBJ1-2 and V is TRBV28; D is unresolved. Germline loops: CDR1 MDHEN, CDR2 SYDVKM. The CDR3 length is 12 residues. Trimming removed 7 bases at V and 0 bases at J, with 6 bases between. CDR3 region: CASTQANYGYTF. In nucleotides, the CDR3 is TGTGCCAGCACCCAAGCTAACTATGGCTACACCTTC.

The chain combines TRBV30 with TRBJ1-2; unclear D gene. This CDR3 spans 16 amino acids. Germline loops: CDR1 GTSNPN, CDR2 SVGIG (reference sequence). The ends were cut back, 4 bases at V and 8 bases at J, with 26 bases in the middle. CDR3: CAWIFGGRLTPRGYTF. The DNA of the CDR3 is TGTGCCTGGATTTTTGGAGGGCGTCTAACCCCGAGGGGCTACACCTTC.

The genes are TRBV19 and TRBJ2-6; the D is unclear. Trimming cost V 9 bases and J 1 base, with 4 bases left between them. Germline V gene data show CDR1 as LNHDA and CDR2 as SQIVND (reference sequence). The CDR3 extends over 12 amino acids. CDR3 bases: TGTGCCAGCACGTCTGGGGCCAACGTCCTGACTTTC. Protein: CASTSGANVLTF.

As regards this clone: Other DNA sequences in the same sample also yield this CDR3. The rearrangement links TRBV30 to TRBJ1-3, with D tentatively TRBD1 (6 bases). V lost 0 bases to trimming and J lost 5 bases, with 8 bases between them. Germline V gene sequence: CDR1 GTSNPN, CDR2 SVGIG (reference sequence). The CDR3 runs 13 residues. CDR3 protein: CAWSVTGRNTIYF. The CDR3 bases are TGTGCCTGGAGTGTAACAGGGAGAAACACCATATATTTT. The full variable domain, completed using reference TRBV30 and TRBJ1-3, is SQTIHQWPATLVQPVGSPLSLECTVEGTSNPNLYWYRQAAGRGLQLLFYSVGIGQISSEVPQNLSASRPQDRQFILSSKKLLLSDSGFYLCAWSVTGRNTIYFGEGSWLTVV.

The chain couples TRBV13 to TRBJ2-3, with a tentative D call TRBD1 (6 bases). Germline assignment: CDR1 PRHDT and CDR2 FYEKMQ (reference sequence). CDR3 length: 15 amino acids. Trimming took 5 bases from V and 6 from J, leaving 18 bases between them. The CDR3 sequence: CASSQIRQARDTQYF. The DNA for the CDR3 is TGTGCCAGCAGCCAAATTCGACAGGCTCGGGATACGCAGTATTTT.

The CDR3 is CASSPGGSAYEQYF. CDR3 DNA: TGTGCCAGCAGCCCAGGGGGGTCCGCCTACGAGCAGTACTTC. This chain connects TRBV7-2 to TRBJ2-7; perhaps TRBD1 as D (7 bases). This CDR3 contains 14 residues. Trimming pared 5 bases from V and 2 bases from J, leaving 13 bases between. CDR1 and CDR2 from the germline V gene are SGHTA and FQGNSA.

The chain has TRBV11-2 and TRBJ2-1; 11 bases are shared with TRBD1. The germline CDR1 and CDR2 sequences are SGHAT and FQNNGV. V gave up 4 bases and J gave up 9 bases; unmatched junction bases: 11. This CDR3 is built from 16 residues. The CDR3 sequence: CASSSPRDRGSSEQFF. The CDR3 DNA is TGTGCCAGCAGCTCTCCCCGGGACAGGGGGTCGAGTGAGCAGTTCTTC. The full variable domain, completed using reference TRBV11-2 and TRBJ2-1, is EAGVAQSPRYKIIEKRQSVAFWCNPISGHATLYWYQQILGQGPKLLIQFQNNGVVDDSQLPKDRFSAERLKGVDSTLKIQPAKLEDSAVYLCASSSPRDRGSSEQFFGPGTRLTVL.

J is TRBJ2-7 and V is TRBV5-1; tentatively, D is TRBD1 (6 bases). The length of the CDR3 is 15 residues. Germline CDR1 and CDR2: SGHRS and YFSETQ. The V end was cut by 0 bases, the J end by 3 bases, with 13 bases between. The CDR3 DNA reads TGCGCCAGCAGCTTGGCCTACAGGGTGGGCTACGAGCAGTACTTC. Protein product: CASSLAYRVGYEQYF. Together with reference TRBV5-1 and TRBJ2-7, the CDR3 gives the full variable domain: KAGVTQTPRYLIKTRGQQVTLSCSPISGHRSVSWYQQTPGQGLQFLFEYFSETQRNKGNFPGRFSGRQFSNSRSEMNVSTLELGDSALYLCASSLAYRVGYEQYFGPGTRLTVT.

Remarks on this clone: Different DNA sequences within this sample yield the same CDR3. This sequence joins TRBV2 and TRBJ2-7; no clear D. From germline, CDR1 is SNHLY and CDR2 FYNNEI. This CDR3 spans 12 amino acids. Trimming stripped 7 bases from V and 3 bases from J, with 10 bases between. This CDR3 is CASTAEGYEQYF. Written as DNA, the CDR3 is TGTGCCAGCACGGCAGAAGGCTACGAGCAGTACTTC.

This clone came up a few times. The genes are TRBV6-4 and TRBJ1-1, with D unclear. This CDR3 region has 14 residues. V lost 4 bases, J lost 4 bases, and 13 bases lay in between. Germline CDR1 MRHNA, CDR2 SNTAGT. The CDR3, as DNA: TGTGCCAGCAGTGGGGGTGGGTTTATCACTGAAGCTTTCTTT. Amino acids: CASSGGGFITEAFF.

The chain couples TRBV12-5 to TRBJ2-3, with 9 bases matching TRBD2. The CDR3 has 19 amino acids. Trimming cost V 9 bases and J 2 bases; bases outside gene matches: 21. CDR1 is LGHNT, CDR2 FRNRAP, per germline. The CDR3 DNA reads TGTGCTAGGCTTGACAGGGTCCTGGCGGGAGGGTTTCCCACAGATACGCAGTATTTT. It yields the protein CARLDRVLAGGFPTDTQYF.

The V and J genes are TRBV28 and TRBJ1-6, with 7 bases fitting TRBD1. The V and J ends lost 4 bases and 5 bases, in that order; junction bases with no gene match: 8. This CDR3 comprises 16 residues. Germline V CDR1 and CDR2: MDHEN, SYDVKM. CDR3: CASSSPSGQHNSPLHF. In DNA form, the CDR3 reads TGTGCCAGCAGTTCCCCTTCGGGACAGCATAATTCACCCCTCCACTTT. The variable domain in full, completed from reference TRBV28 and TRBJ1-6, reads DVKVTQSSRYLVKRTGEKVFLECVQDMDHENMFWYRQDPGLGLRLIYFSYDVKMKEKGDIPEGYSVSREKKERFSLILESASTNQTSMYLCASSSPSGQHNSPLHFGNGTRLTVT.

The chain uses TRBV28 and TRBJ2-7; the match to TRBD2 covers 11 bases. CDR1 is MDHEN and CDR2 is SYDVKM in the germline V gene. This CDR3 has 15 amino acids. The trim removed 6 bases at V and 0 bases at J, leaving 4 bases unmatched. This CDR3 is CASRSGTSGSYEQYF. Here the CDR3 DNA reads TGTGCCAGCAGATCCGGGACTAGCGGCTCCTACGAGCAGTACTTC. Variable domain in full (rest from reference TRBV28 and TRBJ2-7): DVKVTQSSRYLVKRTGEKVFLECVQDMDHENMFWYRQDPGLGLRLIYFSYDVKMKEKGDIPEGYSVSREKKERFSLILESASTNQTSMYLCASRSGTSGSYEQYFGPGTRLTVT.

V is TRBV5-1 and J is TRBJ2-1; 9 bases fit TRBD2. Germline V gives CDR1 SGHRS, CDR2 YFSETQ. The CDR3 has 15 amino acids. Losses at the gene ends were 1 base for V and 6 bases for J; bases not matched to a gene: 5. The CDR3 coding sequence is TGCGCCAGCAGCTTGATGGGACTAGCCCTCAATGAGCAGTTCTTC. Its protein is CASSLMGLALNEQFF.

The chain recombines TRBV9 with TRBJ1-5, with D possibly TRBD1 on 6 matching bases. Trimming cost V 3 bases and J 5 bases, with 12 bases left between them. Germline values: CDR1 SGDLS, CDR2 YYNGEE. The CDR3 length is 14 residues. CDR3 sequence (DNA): TGTGCCAGCAGCGAACAGGGTGGGGATCAGCCCCAGCATTTT. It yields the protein CASSEQGGDQPQHF.

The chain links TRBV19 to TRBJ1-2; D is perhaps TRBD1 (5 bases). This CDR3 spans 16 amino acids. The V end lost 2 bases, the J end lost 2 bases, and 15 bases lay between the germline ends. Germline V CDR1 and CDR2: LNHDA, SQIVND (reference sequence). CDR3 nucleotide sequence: TGTGCCAGTAGTATACGGGGACCTGGGGTAAACTATGGCTACACCTTC. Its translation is CASSIRGPGVNYGYTF.

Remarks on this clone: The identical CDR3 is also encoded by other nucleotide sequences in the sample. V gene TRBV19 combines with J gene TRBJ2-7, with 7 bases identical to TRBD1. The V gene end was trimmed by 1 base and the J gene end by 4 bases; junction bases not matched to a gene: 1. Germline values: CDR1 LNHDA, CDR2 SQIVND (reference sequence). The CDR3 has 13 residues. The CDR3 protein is CASSIGQGYEQYF. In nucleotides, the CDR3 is TGTGCCAGTAGTATAGGACAGGGATACGAGCAGTACTTC.